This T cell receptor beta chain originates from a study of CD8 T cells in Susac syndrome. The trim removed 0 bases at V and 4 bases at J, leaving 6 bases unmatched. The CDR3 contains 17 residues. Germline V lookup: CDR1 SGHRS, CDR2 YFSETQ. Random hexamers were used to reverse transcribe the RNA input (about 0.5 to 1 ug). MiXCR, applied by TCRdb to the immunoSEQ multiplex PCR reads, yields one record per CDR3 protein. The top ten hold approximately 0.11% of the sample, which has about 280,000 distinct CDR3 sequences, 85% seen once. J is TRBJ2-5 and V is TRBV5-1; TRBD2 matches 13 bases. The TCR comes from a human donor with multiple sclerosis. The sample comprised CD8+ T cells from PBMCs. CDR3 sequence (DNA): TGCGCCAGCAGCTTGGCAGAGACTAGCGGGAGGAGAGAGACCCAGTACTTC. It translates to CASSLAETSGRRETQYF.